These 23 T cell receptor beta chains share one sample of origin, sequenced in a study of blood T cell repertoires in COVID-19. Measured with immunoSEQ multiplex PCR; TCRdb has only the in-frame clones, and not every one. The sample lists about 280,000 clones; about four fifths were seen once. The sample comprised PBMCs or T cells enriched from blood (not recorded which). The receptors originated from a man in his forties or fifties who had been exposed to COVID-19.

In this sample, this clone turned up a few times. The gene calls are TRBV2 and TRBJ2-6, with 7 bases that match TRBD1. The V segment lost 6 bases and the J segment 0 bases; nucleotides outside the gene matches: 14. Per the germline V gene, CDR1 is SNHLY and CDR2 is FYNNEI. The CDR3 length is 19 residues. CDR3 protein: CASRSRLGTAVSGANVLTF. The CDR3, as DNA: TGTGCCAGCAGGAGTCGTCTGGGGACAGCGGTCTCTGGGGCCAACGTCCTGACTTTC.

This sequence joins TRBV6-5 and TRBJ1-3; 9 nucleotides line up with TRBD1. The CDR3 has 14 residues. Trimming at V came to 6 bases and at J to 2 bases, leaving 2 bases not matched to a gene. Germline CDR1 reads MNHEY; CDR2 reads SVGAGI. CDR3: CASRQGAAGNTIYF. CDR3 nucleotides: TGTGCCAGCAGACAGGGGGCAGCTGGAAACACCATATATTTT.

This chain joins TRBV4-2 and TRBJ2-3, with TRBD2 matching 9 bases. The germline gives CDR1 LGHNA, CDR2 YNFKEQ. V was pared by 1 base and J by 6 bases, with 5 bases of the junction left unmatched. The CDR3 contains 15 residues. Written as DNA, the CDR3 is TGTGCCAGCAGCCAAGCCTGGACTAGCGCCGATACGCAGTATTTT. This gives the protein CASSQAWTSADTQYF.

CDR3 nucleotide sequence: TGTGCCAGCAGTGAACCGGGACAGATGAACTATGGCTACACCTTC. This sequence encodes CASSEPGQMNYGYTF. The chain couples TRBV6-1 to TRBJ1-2; 7 positions match TRBD1. The CDR3 spans 15 residues. V gave up 2 bases and J gave up 2 bases; unmatched junction bases: 5. Germline V gives CDR1 MNHNS, CDR2 SASEGT.

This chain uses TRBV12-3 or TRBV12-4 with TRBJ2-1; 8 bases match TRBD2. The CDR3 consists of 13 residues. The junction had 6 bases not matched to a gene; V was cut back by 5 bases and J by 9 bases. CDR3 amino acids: CASSEAGVGEQFF. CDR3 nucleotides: TGTGCCAGCAGTGAAGCGGGAGTTGGTGAGCAGTTCTTC.

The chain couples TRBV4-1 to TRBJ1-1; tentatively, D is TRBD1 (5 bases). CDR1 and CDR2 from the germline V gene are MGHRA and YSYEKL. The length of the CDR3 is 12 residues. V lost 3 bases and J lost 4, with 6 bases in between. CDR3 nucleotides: TGCGCCAGCAGCCATAGGGGCACTGAAGCTTTCTTT. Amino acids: CASSHRGTEAFF.

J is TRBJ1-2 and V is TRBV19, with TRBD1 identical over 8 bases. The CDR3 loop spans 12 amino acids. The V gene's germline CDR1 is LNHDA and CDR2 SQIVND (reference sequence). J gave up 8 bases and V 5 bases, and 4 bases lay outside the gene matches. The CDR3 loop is CASSWTGKGYTF. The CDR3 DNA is TGTGCCAGTAGTTGGACAGGGAAAGGCTACACCTTC.

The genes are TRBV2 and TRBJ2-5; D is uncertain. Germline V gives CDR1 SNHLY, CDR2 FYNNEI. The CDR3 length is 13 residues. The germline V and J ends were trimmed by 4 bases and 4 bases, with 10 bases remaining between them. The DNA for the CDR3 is TGTGCCAGCAGTGGCCTTGGCGGAGAGACCCAGTACTTC. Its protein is CASSGLGGETQYF.

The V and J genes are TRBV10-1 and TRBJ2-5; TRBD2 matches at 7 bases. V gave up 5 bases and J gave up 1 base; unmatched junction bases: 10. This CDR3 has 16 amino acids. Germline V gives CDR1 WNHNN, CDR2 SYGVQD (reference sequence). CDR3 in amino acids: CASSPGAGPGQETQYF. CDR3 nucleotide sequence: TGCGCCAGCAGTCCCGGAGCGGGACCGGGCCAAGAGACCCAGTACTTC.

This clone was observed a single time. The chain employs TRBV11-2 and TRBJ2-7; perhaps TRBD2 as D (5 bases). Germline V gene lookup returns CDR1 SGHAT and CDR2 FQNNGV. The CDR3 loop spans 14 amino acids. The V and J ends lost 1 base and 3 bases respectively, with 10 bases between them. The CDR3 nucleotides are TGTGCCAGCAGCTTAGGCGGGCTAAACTACGAGCAGTACTTC. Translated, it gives CASSLGGLNYEQYF.

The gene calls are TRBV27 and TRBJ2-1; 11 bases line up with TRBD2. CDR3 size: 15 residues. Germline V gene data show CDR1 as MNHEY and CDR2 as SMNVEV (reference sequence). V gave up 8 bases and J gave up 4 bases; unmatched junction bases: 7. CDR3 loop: CASVAGTSGYNEQFF. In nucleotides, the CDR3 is TGTGCCAGCGTCGCCGGGACTAGCGGTTACAATGAGCAGTTCTTC.

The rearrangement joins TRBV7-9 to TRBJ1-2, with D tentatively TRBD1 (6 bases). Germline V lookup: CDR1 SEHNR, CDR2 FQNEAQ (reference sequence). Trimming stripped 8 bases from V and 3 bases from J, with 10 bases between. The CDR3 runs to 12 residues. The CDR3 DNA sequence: TGTGCCAGCGGACAGAACTACTATGGCTACACCTTC. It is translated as CASGQNYYGYTF.

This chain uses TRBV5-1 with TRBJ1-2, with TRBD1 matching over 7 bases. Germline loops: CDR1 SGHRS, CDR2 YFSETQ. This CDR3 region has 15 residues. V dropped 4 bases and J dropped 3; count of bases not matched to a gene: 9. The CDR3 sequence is CASSPDRVQHYGYTF. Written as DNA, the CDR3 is TGCGCCAGCAGCCCAGACAGGGTTCAGCACTATGGCTACACCTTC.

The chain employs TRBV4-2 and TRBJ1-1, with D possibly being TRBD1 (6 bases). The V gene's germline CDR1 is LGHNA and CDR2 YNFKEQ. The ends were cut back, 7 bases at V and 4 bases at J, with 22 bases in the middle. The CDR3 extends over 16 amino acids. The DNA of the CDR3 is TGTGCCAGCACCTCACTGGGGGCGGCTGGGGGCACTGAAGCTTTCTTT. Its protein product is CASTSLGAAGGTEAFF.

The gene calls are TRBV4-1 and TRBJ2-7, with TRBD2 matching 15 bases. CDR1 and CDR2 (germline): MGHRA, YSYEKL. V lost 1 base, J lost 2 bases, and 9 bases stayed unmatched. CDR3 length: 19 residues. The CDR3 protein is CASSQAPGLAGGGAYEQYF. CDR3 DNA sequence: TGCGCCAGCAGCCAAGCCCCTGGACTAGCGGGAGGGGGGGCCTACGAGCAGTACTTC.

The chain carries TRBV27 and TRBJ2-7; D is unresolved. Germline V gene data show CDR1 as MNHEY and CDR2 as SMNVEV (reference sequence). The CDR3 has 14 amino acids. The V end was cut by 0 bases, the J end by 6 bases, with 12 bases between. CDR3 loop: CASSLSKRSREQYF. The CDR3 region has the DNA TGTGCCAGCAGTTTATCGAAAAGATCGCGCGAGCAGTACTTC.

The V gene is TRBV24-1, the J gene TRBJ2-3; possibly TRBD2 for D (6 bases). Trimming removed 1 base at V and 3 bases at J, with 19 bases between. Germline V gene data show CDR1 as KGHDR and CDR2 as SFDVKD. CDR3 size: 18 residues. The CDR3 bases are TGTGCCACCAGTGATTTTTTGGGGACTCCGGCGGGAACAGATACGCAGTATTTT. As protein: CATSDFLGTPAGTDTQYF.

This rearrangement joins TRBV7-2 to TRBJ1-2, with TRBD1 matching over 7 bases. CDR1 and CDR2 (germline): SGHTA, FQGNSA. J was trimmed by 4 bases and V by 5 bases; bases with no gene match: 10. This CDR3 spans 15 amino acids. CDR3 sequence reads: CASSPALTGAYGYTF. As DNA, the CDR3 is TGTGCCAGCAGCCCCGCCCTAACAGGGGCCTATGGCTACACCTTC.

Here the CDR3 DNA reads TGTGCCATCAGTGATGGAGGGGACGCGAATTCACCCCTCCACTTT. Protein sequence: CAISDGGDANSPLHF. The gene calls are TRBV10-3 and TRBJ1-6, with D perhaps matching TRBD1 (5 bases). Trimming removed 3 bases at V and 7 bases at J, with 13 bases between. The CDR3 loop spans 15 amino acids. Looked up from germline, CDR1 is ENHRY and CDR2 is SYGVKD.

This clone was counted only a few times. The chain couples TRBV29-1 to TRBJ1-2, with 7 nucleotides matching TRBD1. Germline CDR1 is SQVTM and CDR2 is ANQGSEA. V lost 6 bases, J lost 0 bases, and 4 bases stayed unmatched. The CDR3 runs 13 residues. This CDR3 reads CSVGDRANYGYTF. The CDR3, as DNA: TGCAGCGTAGGGGACAGAGCTAACTATGGCTACACCTTC.

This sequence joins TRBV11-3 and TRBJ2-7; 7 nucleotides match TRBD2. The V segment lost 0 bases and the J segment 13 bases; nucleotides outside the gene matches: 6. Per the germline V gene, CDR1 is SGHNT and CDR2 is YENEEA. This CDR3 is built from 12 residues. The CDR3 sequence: CASSLDAGEGYF. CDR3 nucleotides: TGTGCCAGCAGCTTAGACGCGGGAGAAGGTTACTTC.

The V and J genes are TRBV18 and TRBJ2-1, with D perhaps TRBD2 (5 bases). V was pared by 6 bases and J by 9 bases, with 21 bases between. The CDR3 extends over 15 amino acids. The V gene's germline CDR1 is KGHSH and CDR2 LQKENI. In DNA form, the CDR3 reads TGTGCCAGCTCTCCCCCCACCCCAACCCGGGGTGAGCAGTTCTTC. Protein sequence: CASSPPTPTRGEQFF. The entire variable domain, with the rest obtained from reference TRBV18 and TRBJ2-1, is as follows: NAGVMQNPRHLVRRRGQEARLRCSPMKGHSHVYWYRQLPEEGLKFMVYLQKENIIDESGMPKERFSAEFPKEGPSILRIQQVVRGDSAAYFCASSPPTPTRGEQFFGPGTRLTVL.

The CDR3 loop reads CASSQGGLSRTDTQYF. The CDR3, as DNA: TGCGCCAGCAGCCAGGGTGGGTTGAGTAGGACAGATACGCAGTATTTT. The chain carries TRBV5-1 and TRBJ2-3; D is possibly TRBD1 (5 bases). With 4 bases removed from V and 3 bases from J, the gap between germline ends came to 18 bases. Germline CDR1 SGHRS, CDR2 YFSETQ. This CDR3 spans 16 amino acids.